These 30 T cell receptor beta chains were sequenced from one sample in a study of PD-1 blockade in classical Hodgkin lymphoma. Repertoires were generated with immunoSEQ multiplex PCR, while TCRdb's copy carries only in-frame clones and drops some. This sample carries 20,000 to 30,000 clones, around three quarters of them seen once, and the ten largest clones take just under 30%. Indicated time point: cycle 4 day 1 (C4D1), after more than 5 weeks of nivolumab. All trial patients relapsed after autologous stem cell transplantation. Sequences were derived from peripheral blood mononuclear cells (PBMCs), sampled before the fourth cycle of nivolumab. Receptors were obtained from a human donor with classical Hodgkin lymphoma.

CDR3 residues: CAWTGYNEKLFF. In nucleotides, the CDR3 is TGTGCCTGGACGGGGTATAATGAAAAACTGTTTTTT. The V and J genes are TRBV30 and TRBJ1-4; no clear D gene. The CDR3 has 12 amino acids. V dropped 4 bases and J dropped 4 bases, with 7 bases sitting between them. Germline values: CDR1 GTSNPN, CDR2 SVGIG (reference sequence).

The V call is TRBV5-4, the J call TRBJ1-2; no firm D call. V lost 5 bases and J 4 bases, leaving 15 bases between the germline ends. From germline, CDR1 is SGHNT and CDR2 YYREEE (reference sequence). There are 14 residues in the CDR3. The CDR3: CASSPTGSGYGYTF. CDR3 bases: TGTGCCAGCAGTCCCACGGGCTCCGGCTATGGCTACACCTTC.

The rearrangement links TRBV2 to TRBJ2-1; maybe TRBD1 (5 bases). From germline, CDR1 is SNHLY and CDR2 FYNNEI. V dropped 7 bases and J dropped 4 bases, with 14 bases sitting between them. The CDR3 totals 14 residues. CDR3 residues: CASIIQDLYNEQFF. The CDR3 DNA is TGTGCCAGCATCATACAGGATTTGTACAATGAGCAGTTCTTC.

This clone was picked up one time. The chain joins TRBV5-5 to TRBJ2-3; a possible D gene is TRBD1 (6 bases). The CDR3 consists of 14 residues. Germline CDR1 and CDR2: SGHKS and YYEKEE (reference sequence). Trimming cost V 3 bases and J 2 bases, with 10 bases left between them. CDR3: CASSSRTATDTQYF. CDR3 sequence (DNA): TGTGCCAGCAGCTCCCGGACAGCCACAGATACGCAGTATTTT.

The chain uses TRBV10-3 and TRBJ1-5; 7 nucleotides align to TRBD1. This CDR3 region has 14 residues. CDR1 and CDR2 (germline): ENHRY, SYGVKD. The V and J ends lost 4 bases and 6 bases, in that order; junction bases with no gene match: 6. The CDR3 sequence: CAISAQTGSQPQHF. CDR3 DNA: TGTGCCATCAGTGCCCAGACAGGGAGTCAGCCCCAGCATTTT.

V gene TRBV5-1 combines with J gene TRBJ2-1; 10 positions match TRBD2. Germline lookup yields CDR1 SGHRS and CDR2 YFSETQ. The CDR3 sequence is 15 residues long. V lost 2 bases to trimming and J lost 7 bases; unmatched junction nucleotides: 6. The CDR3 loop reads CASSFVAGGPNEQFF. CDR3 coding DNA: TGCGCCAGCAGCTTTGTAGCGGGGGGCCCAAATGAGCAGTTCTTC.

The chain carries TRBV28 and TRBJ1-5; D remains ambiguous. CDR3 length equals 13 residues. V lost 6 bases, J lost 7 bases, and 13 bases lay in between. The V gene's germline CDR1 is MDHEN and CDR2 SYDVKM. The CDR3 DNA is TGTGCCAGCAGGGTACAGATTGGGCAGCCCCAGCATTTT. Translation gives CASRVQIGQPQHF.

Here the CDR3 reads CASSSSSGFLYGYTF. CDR3 coding DNA: TGTGCCAGCAGCTCGAGCTCGGGGTTCCTTTATGGCTACACCTTC. The chain joins TRBV7-2 to TRBJ1-2, with unresolved D. V was pared by 4 bases and J by 5 bases, with 17 bases between. This CDR3 contains 15 residues. Per germline, CDR1 SGHTA and CDR2 FQGNSA.

The CDR3 loop is CASSEEGFGGYTF. The CDR3 DNA reads TGTGCCAGCAGCGAGGAGGGGTTTGGAGGCTACACCTTC. The rearrangement joins TRBV6-4 to TRBJ1-2, with D possibly TRBD1 on 5 matching bases. Trimming took off 6 bases at V and 8 bases at J, with 16 bases between the two ends. The CDR3 contains 13 residues. Germline loops: CDR1 MRHNA, CDR2 SNTAGT.

The J gene is TRBJ1-1, the V gene TRBV6-6, with a tentative D call TRBD1 (5 bases). CDR3 length equals 14 residues. CDR1 and CDR2 from the germline V gene are MNHNY and SVGAGI (reference sequence). Trimming left V 2 bases short and J 0 bases short, with 7 bases between. The CDR3 DNA reads as TGTGCCAGCAGTTACAGGGGATTGAACACTGAAGCTTTCTTT. Translated: CASSYRGLNTEAFF.

The chain uses TRBV2 and TRBJ1-5; 7 positions match TRBD1. Germline V lookup: CDR1 SNHLY, CDR2 FYNNEI. The V and J ends lost 6 bases and 1 base, in that order; junction bases with no gene match: 9. The CDR3 has 16 residues. CDR3 amino acids: CASSANNRGSNQPQHF. DNA of the CDR3: TGTGCCAGCAGCGCTAACAACAGGGGAAGCAATCAGCCCCAGCATTTT.

This rearrangement joins TRBV6-5 to TRBJ2-1, with TRBD1 matching 7 bases. Germline values: CDR1 MNHEY, CDR2 SVGAGI. V lost 8 bases to trimming and J lost 6 bases; unmatched junction nucleotides: 10. The length of the CDR3 is 14 residues. Here the CDR3 DNA reads TGTGCCAGCGGCAAAAGACAGGGTGTCAATGAGCAGTTCTTC. Amino acids: CASGKRQGVNEQFF.

To note about this clone: Other DNA variants within this sample encode the same CDR3. J is TRBJ2-3 and V is TRBV19, with unresolved D. The CDR3 sequence is 14 residues long. Germline values: CDR1 LNHDA, CDR2 SQIVND (reference sequence). Trimming removed 4 bases at V and 2 bases at J, with 10 bases between. CDR3 sequence reads: CASSRGQATDTQYF. CDR3 coding DNA: TGTGCCAGTAGTAGAGGCCAGGCCACAGATACGCAGTATTTT. Supplemented by reference TRBV19 and TRBJ2-3, the full variable domain reads DGGITQSPKYLFRKEGQNVTLSCEQNLNHDAMYWYRQDPGQGLRLIYYSQIVNDFQKGDIAEGYSVSREKKESFPLTVTSAQKNPTAFYLCASSRGQATDTQYFGPGTRLTVL.

This chain links TRBV19 with TRBJ2-1; either TRBD1 or TRBD2 may supply D (6 bases each). V lost 3 bases and J lost 7, with 22 bases in between. CDR1 is LNHDA and CDR2 is SQIVND in the germline V gene (reference sequence). CDR3 length: 17 amino acids. In DNA form, the CDR3 reads TGTGCCAGTAGTATCGTGGAGGGCAGGGGCGCTTATAATGAGCAGTTCTTC. Translating it yields CASSIVEGRGAYNEQFF.

The chain employs TRBV30 and TRBJ1-4; the D gene is possibly TRBD1 (5 bases). Trimming shortened V by 5 bases and J by 3 bases, and 13 bases separated the two germline ends. The CDR3 is made up of 14 amino acids. From germline, CDR1 is GTSNPN and CDR2 SVGIG (reference sequence). CDR3 nucleotides: TGTGCCTGGCTTGACAGAATAGCTAATGAAAAACTGTTTTTT. This codes for CAWLDRIANEKLFF.

The chain is built from TRBV2 and TRBJ1-2, with 7 positions matching TRBD1. The CDR3 is 13 amino acids. V trimming: 7 bases; J trimming: 2 bases; junction bases outside the gene matches: 4. The germline V gene has CDR1 SNHLY and CDR2 FYNNEI. CDR3 nucleotide sequence: TGTGCCAGCAAGTCGGGACAGAACTATGGCTACACCTTC. It codes for CASKSGQNYGYTF.

The chain links TRBV30 to TRBJ2-1; 10 positions agree with TRBD1. V dropped 3 bases and J dropped 4; count of bases not matched to a gene: 3. CDR1 is GTSNPN, CDR2 SVGIG, per germline (reference sequence). The length of the CDR3 is 14 residues. This chain's CDR3 is CAWSGDRGYNEQFF. In DNA, the CDR3 is TGTGCCTGGAGCGGGGACAGGGGATACAATGAGCAGTTCTTC.

V usage is TRBV4-2 and J usage is TRBJ2-2; 9 bases are shared with TRBD2. The CDR3 sequence is 16 residues long. The germline V gene encodes CDR1 LGHNA and CDR2 YNFKEQ. J lost 0 bases, V lost 8 bases, and 7 bases had no gene match. CDR3 loop: CASDQRGVTNTGELFF. The CDR3 coding sequence is TGTGCCAGCGACCAGCGGGGGGTAACGAACACCGGGGAGCTGTTTTTT.

The chain carries TRBV30 and TRBJ2-2; TRBD2 matches at 12 bases. CDR1 is GTSNPN and CDR2 is SVGIG in the germline V gene (reference sequence). The ends lost 1 base at V and 8 bases at J; junction bases unmatched: 14. The CDR3 sequence is 18 residues long. The CDR3 protein is CAWSEKRLAGAPWGELFF. The CDR3 coding sequence is TGTGCCTGGAGTGAAAAAAGACTAGCGGGGGCACCTTGGGGGGAGCTGTTTTTT.

This clone has only one observation. In nucleotides, the CDR3 is TGTGCCAGCAGCTTGTTAGGCGGCAGGCAAGTGGCAGATACGCAGTATTTT. Translation: CASSLLGGRQVADTQYF. The chain recombines TRBV5-6 with TRBJ2-3; no firm D call. The CDR3 totals 17 residues. Between the trimmed V and J ends, which lost 1 base and 4 bases, there was a span of 19 bases. The germline CDR1 and CDR2 sequences are SGHDT and YYEEEE.

This sequence joins TRBV29-1 and TRBJ2-7, with 9 bases lining up with TRBD2. Trimming removed 4 bases from V and 6 bases from J; junction bases left unmatched: 10. CDR1 and CDR2 (germline): SQVTM, ANQGSEA. This CDR3 comprises 14 residues. The CDR3 region is CSVGTRAGGGEQYF. The CDR3 DNA sequence: TGCAGCGTTGGAACCCGAGCGGGGGGCGGCGAGCAGTACTTC.

This clone was counted between two and nine times. The chain recombines TRBV27 with TRBJ1-6; D call uncertain. The length of the CDR3 is 16 residues. Trimming stripped 2 bases from V and 11 bases from J, with 19 bases between. The V gene's germline CDR1 is MNHEY and CDR2 SMNVEV (reference sequence). The CDR3 DNA is TGTGCCAGCAGTTTAATGGGGAGTCGGGATGGGACACCCCTCCACTTT. This gives the protein CASSLMGSRDGTPLHF.

This chain joins TRBV25-1 and TRBJ1-2; D call uncertain. Trimming took off 6 bases at V and 6 bases at J, with 14 bases between the two ends. CDR3 length: 13 residues. CDR1 and CDR2 from the germline V gene are MGHDK and SYGVNS. The CDR3 nucleotides read TGTGCCAGCAGCCCCCCGGGAACCCATGGCTACACCTTC. This codes for CASSPPGTHGYTF.

Notes on this clone: The junction shows a germline mismatch at one end, possibly a read error. The chain recombines TRBV14 with TRBJ2-5; D perhaps matches TRBD2 (5 bases). The CDR3 runs 18 residues. Germline V gene data show CDR1 as SGHDN and CDR2 as FVKESK. The CDR3 spells CASSQESPVVALQGTQYF. In DNA form, the CDR3 reads TGTGCCAGCAGCCAAGAGAGTCCCGTTGTAGCGTTACAAGGGACCCAGTACTTC.

The table lists this clone with a count of one. The chain links TRBV28 to TRBJ1-1, with no clear D. Germline CDR1 reads MDHEN; CDR2 reads SYDVKM. V was cut by 3 bases and J by 4 bases, with 9 bases left in between. There are 13 residues in the CDR3. The CDR3 bases are TGTGCCAGCAGTTTTGGGTCGCGCACTGAAGCTTTCTTT. Translating gives CASSFGSRTEAFF.

This chain links TRBV2 with TRBJ2-1; TRBD2 aligns across 10 bases. V shed 3 bases and J 8 bases; nucleotides not matched to a gene: 10. The CDR3 loop spans 16 amino acids. CDR1 is SNHLY and CDR2 is FYNNEI in the germline V gene. The CDR3 is CASSEEAGGPTDEQFF. The DNA of the CDR3 is TGTGCCAGCAGTGAGGAAGCGGGGGGGCCTACGGATGAGCAGTTCTTC.

The chain carries TRBV7-8 and TRBJ2-2, with D perhaps matching TRBD2 (5 bases). CDR1 is SGHVS, CDR2 FQNEAQ, per germline. Trimming shortened V by 4 bases and J by 4 bases, and 13 bases separated the two germline ends. The CDR3 contains 15 residues. The DNA for the CDR3 is TGTGCCAGCAGCTCCTACCGGGCGGGCACCGGGGAGCTGTTTTTT. Translating gives CASSSYRAGTGELFF. Filled out from reference TRBV7-8 and TRBJ2-2, the complete variable domain reads GAGVSQSPRYKVAKRGQDVALRCDPISGHVSLFWYQQALGQGPEFLTYFQNEAQLDKSGLPSDRFFAERPEGSVSTLKIQRTQQEDSAVYLCASSSYRAGTGELFFGEGSRLTVL.

The gene calls are TRBV28 and TRBJ2-4; D unresolved. Per the germline V gene, CDR1 is MDHEN and CDR2 is SYDVKM. The CDR3 extends over 15 amino acids. Trimming pared 6 bases from V and 0 bases from J, leaving 12 bases between. This CDR3 reads CASSLHPPAKNIQYF. The CDR3 DNA reads as TGTGCCAGCAGCCTCCACCCCCCAGCCAAAAACATTCAGTACTTC.

This clone was detected once. The chain joins TRBV6-5 to TRBJ2-7, with D maybe TRBD2 (7 bases). CDR1 is MNHEY, CDR2 SVGAGI, per germline. The length of the CDR3 is 13 residues. V lost 5 bases to trimming and J lost 5 bases, with 13 bases between them. The CDR3 loop is CASSGGAVDEQYF. In DNA form, the CDR3 reads TGTGCCAGCAGTGGGGGGGCAGTCGACGAGCAGTACTTC.

A note on this clone: Other DNA sequences in the same sample also yield this CDR3. The chain combines TRBV5-6 with TRBJ1-2; D is uncertain. The CDR3 is made up of 11 amino acids. CDR1 and CDR2 (germline): SGHDT, YYEEEE. Trimming removed 0 bases at V and 7 bases at J, with 4 bases between. CDR3 DNA sequence: TGTGCCAGCAGCTTGGGAGTTGGCTACACCTTC. It yields the protein CASSLGVGYTF. Together with reference TRBV5-6 and TRBJ1-2, the CDR3 gives the full variable domain: DAGVTQSPTHLIKTRGQQVTLRCSPKSGHDTVSWYQQALGQGPQFIFQYYEEEERQRGNFPDRFSGHQFPNYSSELNVNALLLGDSALYLCASSLGVGYTFGSGTRLTVV.